This is a list of T cell receptor beta chains from one sample in a study of blood T cells in healthy people across ages. MiXCR was run by TCRdb on the 5' RACE reads, yielding one entry per CDR3 protein. The profile shows roughly 1,500,000 distinct CDR3 sequences, roughly 40% of them singletons. Sample: blood. The receptors originated from a woman younger than 30 in good health. The CDR3 runs from the conserved cysteine through the conserved F or W.

len,j_gene,v_gene,CDR3aa
14,TRBJ1-2,TRBV4-2,CASSQDRASYGYTF
15,TRBJ2-1,TRBV7-9,CASSSPWTSNYEQFF
13,TRBJ1-1,TRBV6-6,CASSYGGLGGAFF
17,TRBJ1-5,TRBV2,CASSGRTGGGNNQPQHF
16,TRBJ2-3,TRBV6-6,CASSYGALAGADTQYF
15,TRBJ1-1,TRBV27,CASSTRAGSPGTAFF
13,NA,TRBV20-1,CSATPAGVETQYF
12,TRBJ1-2,TRBV11-2,CAWAAGGYGHTF
17,TRBJ2-5,TRBV6-6,CASSYSGTSGTKETQYF
14,NA,TRBV3-1,CASSQEGGSHEQYF
16,TRBJ1-4,TRBV3-1,CASSRQSTTTNEKLFF
14,TRBJ2-1,TRBV20-1,CSANHRTGGDEQFF
15,TRBJ1-6,TRBV9,CASSAGGGAQSPLHF
15,TRBJ2-5,TRBV27,CASSLGRTYQETQYF
12,TRBJ1-1,TRBV5-6,CASNWGNTEAFF
14,TRBJ1-1,TRBV7-2,CASSLGNTNTEAFF